The 23 T cell receptor beta chains given below trace back to one sample, sequenced in a study of relationships among human T cell subsets. TCR alpha and beta CDR3s were amplified from mRNA by semiquantitative ARM-PCR. Exponential amplification used communal superprimers after tagged nested gene-specific primers in ARM-PCR. In TCRdb, the multiplex PCR reads were re-called with MiXCR into one record per CDR3 protein. Seen here are approximately 15,000 distinct CDR3 sequences, roughly 60% observed once, and the top ten hold around 30%. The sample was total T cells sorted from blood. The source is a man in his forties in good health.

This chain links TRBV20-1 with TRBJ2-7; 14 nucleotides agree with TRBD2. The CDR3 totals 14 residues. Germline CDR1 reads DFQATT; CDR2 reads SNEGSKA (reference sequence). V shed 4 bases, J shed 5 bases, and the junction held 4 bases outside the gene matches. In DNA, the CDR3 is TGCAGTGCTAAGGGACTAGCGGGAGTACACGAGCAGTACTTC. Protein: CSAKGLAGVHEQYF.

V usage is TRBV5-1 and J usage is TRBJ2-7; D uncertain. Looked up from germline, CDR1 is SGHRS and CDR2 is YFSETQ. V was shortened by 0 bases and J by 7 bases, with 5 bases between the two germline ends. CDR3 length equals 11 residues. Here the CDR3 reads CASSLDKEQYF. The CDR3 DNA reads TGCGCCAGCAGCTTGGACAAAGAGCAGTACTTC.

V usage is TRBV7-9 and J usage is TRBJ1-1; D ambiguous. The CDR3 runs 14 residues. V gave up 1 base and J gave up 1 base, with 7 bases separating them. Germline-derived CDR1 and CDR2 are SEHNR and FQNEAQ (reference sequence). CDR3 DNA: TGTGCCAGCAGCTTAGGGGTAGGGAACACTGAAGCTTTCTTT. The encoded protein is CASSLGVGNTEAFF.

The rearrangement links TRBV6-5 to TRBJ1-3; the match to TRBD1 covers 9 bases. The CDR3 spans 16 residues. The germline gives CDR1 MNHEY, CDR2 SVGAGI. V was pared by 5 bases and J by 1 base, with 6 bases of the junction left unmatched. Written as DNA, the CDR3 is TGTGCCAGCAGTAGGGGGACAGGGACTTCTGGAAACACCATATATTTT. Amino acids: CASSRGTGTSGNTIYF.

J is TRBJ2-1 and V is TRBV7-9, with 9 nucleotides matching TRBD2. Germline V gives CDR1 SEHNR, CDR2 FQNEAQ (reference sequence). J gave up 4 bases and V 3 bases, and 1 base lay outside the gene matches. This CDR3 contains 14 residues. The CDR3 region has the DNA TGTGCCAGCAGCTTTAGCGGGAGTTACAATGAGCAGTTCTTC. This sequence encodes CASSFSGSYNEQFF.

The chain has TRBV6-1 and TRBJ1-1, with no clear D. V lost 6 bases and J 1 base, leaving 6 bases between the germline ends. The germline V gene has CDR1 MNHNS and CDR2 SASEGT. The CDR3 is made up of 12 amino acids. In DNA form, the CDR3 reads TGTGCCAGCAGAAGACGGAACACTGAAGCTTTCTTT. It is translated as CASRRRNTEAFF.

The rearrangement links TRBV28 to TRBJ1-1; tentative D call: TRBD1 (6 bases). Germline V gives CDR1 MDHEN, CDR2 SYDVKM. V lost 4 bases and J lost 8, with 17 bases in between. The CDR3 consists of 14 residues. CDR3 protein: CASSYPRGAREAFF. The CDR3 DNA reads TGTGCCAGCAGTTACCCACGGGGGGCCAGGGAAGCTTTCTTT.

In regard to this clonotype: The junction and the germline gene differ at one end; a read error may be behind it. The J gene is TRBJ2-1, the V gene TRBV29-1; 9 bases are shared with TRBD2. CDR1 SQVTM and CDR2 ANQGSEA come from the germline V gene. This CDR3 spans 10 amino acids. The CDR3 DNA follows: TGCAGCGTTGAACCCCTAGCGGGATTTTTC. Translation: CSVEPLAGFF.

This clonotype has a handful of counts. J is TRBJ2-5 and V is TRBV11-2; 11 bases agree with TRBD1. CDR3 length: 14 residues. CDR1 is SGHAT and CDR2 is FQNNGV in the germline V gene. V lost 4 bases to trimming and J lost 4 bases; unmatched junction nucleotides: 2. Written as DNA, the CDR3 is TGTGCCAGCAGCTGGACAGGGGGCGGAGAGACCCAGTACTTC. Translated, it gives CASSWTGGGETQYF.

The rearrangement links TRBV10-2 to TRBJ1-5, with TRBD1 matching over 7 bases. The CDR3 has 12 residues. Germline V CDR1 and CDR2: WSHSY, SAAADI. Trimming removed 4 bases from V and 8 bases from J; junction bases left unmatched: 2. Here the CDR3 DNA reads TGCGCCAGCAGTGGAGACAGGGAGCCCCAGCATTTT. It translates to CASSGDREPQHF.

This clonotype was counted only a few times. The chain uses TRBV4-1 and TRBJ2-1; TRBD2 agrees at 11 bases. With 3 bases clipped from V and 5 bases from J, the junction kept 6 bases outside the gene matches. Germline-derived CDR1 and CDR2 are MGHRA and YSYEKL. This CDR3 has 16 residues. The CDR3 reads CASSHPGTSGNNEQFF. The CDR3 DNA follows: TGCGCCAGCAGCCACCCCGGGACTAGCGGTAACAATGAGCAGTTCTTC.

The V gene is TRBV11-2, the J gene TRBJ1-3; perhaps TRBD1 as D (5 bases). V lost 5 bases and J 1 base, leaving 12 bases between the germline ends. Germline V CDR1 and CDR2: SGHAT, FQNNGV. The CDR3 covers 15 residues. CDR3 sequence reads: CASSGDSLSGNTIYF. The DNA of the CDR3 is TGTGCCAGCAGCGGCGACAGCCTATCTGGAAACACCATATATTTT.

The chain carries TRBV7-9 and TRBJ1-4; TRBD1 might be the D (5 bases). The V end was cut by 5 bases, the J end by 7 bases, with 14 bases between. The CDR3 spans 14 residues. CDR1 and CDR2 (germline): SEHNR, FQNEAQ (reference sequence). The CDR3 DNA sequence: TGTGCCAGCAGCCAGCTGGTCGGGGCTGAAAAACTGTTTTTT. The encoded protein is CASSQLVGAEKLFF.

The rearrangement links TRBV14 to TRBJ2-7; D ambiguous. CDR3 size: 12 residues. The V gene lost 4 bases and the J gene lost 7 bases, with 11 bases spanning the gap. Germline assignment: CDR1 SGHDN and CDR2 FVKESK. The CDR3 spells CASSLVGWEQYF. CDR3 DNA: TGTGCCAGCAGCCTGGTCGGTTGGGAGCAGTACTTC.

The rearrangement links TRBV28 to TRBJ2-7; D remains ambiguous. The germline CDR1 and CDR2 sequences are MDHEN and SYDVKM. This CDR3 spans 11 amino acids. V lost 4 bases to trimming and J lost 3 bases, with 4 bases between them. The CDR3 region is CASSSRYEQYF. As DNA, the CDR3 is TGTGCCAGCAGTTCACGCTACGAGCAGTACTTC.

V is TRBV7-9 and J is TRBJ1-4; D is unresolved. Germline V gives CDR1 SEHNR, CDR2 FQNEAQ (reference sequence). The CDR3 is made up of 13 amino acids. V shed 5 bases and J shed 3 bases, with 7 bases lying between them. The CDR3 region has the DNA TGTGCCAGCAGCCCCGACGCTAATGAAAAACTGTTTTTT. Amino acid sequence: CASSPDANEKLFF.

The J gene is TRBJ2-5, the V gene TRBV5-8, with 10 nucleotides matching TRBD1. The CDR3 is 16 amino acids. The ends lost 3 bases at V and 3 bases at J; junction bases unmatched: 8. CDR1 and CDR2 (germline): SGHTS, YDEGEE. DNA of the CDR3: TGTGCCAGCAGCTCCCGGACAGGGGGTACCAAAGAGACCCAGTACTTC. This codes for CASSSRTGGTKETQYF.

This chain links TRBV27 with TRBJ1-5; D might be TRBD1 (5 bases). This CDR3 contains 18 residues. Germline V gives CDR1 MNHEY, CDR2 SMNVEV (reference sequence). Trimming removed 4 bases from V and 2 bases from J, with 21 bases in between. CDR3 sequence: CASSSTALGGIGNQPQHF. CDR3 bases: TGTGCCAGCAGTTCCACAGCGCTGGGGGGTATCGGCAATCAGCCCCAGCATTTT.

V is TRBV6-6 and J is TRBJ2-7; D is tentatively TRBD1 or TRBD2 (6 bases each). The CDR3 extends over 15 amino acids. CDR1 and CDR2 (germline): MNHNY, SVGAGI (reference sequence). V was trimmed by 2 bases and J by 5 bases, leaving 16 bases between them. The CDR3 spells CASSYPGTRTNEQYF. For the CDR3, the DNA is TGTGCCAGCAGTTACCCCGGGACACGGACTAACGAGCAGTACTTC.

Written as DNA, the CDR3 is TGTGCCAGCAGCTTAGATGGACGGTCTGCCGAAGCTTTCTTT. Residues: CASSLDGRSAEAFF. The gene calls are TRBV7-9 and TRBJ1-1; D is uncertain. CDR3 size: 14 residues. V lost 1 base and J 8 bases, leaving 14 bases between the germline ends. Germline V gene lookup returns CDR1 SEHNR and CDR2 FQNEAQ (reference sequence).

The chain couples TRBV6-4 to TRBJ2-7; 9 nucleotides agree with TRBD2. The end of the DNA fits TRBJ2-5 better, so the J call may be wrong. The CDR3 totals 15 residues. Germline CDR1 reads MRHNA; CDR2 reads SNTAGT. The CDR3 reads CASSERAGGQETQYF. The CDR3 nucleotides read TGTGCCAGCAGTGAAAGAGCGGGAGGTCAAGAGACCCAGTACTTC.

This clonotype was observed a handful of times. The chain combines TRBV28 with TRBJ2-7; the match to TRBD1 covers 7 bases. This CDR3 has 12 amino acids. V shed 6 bases, J shed 6 bases, and the junction held 5 bases outside the gene matches. Germline V gives CDR1 MDHEN, CDR2 SYDVKM. CDR3: CASRDRVGEQYF. The CDR3 DNA reads TGTGCCAGCAGAGACAGGGTCGGCGAGCAGTACTTC.

A few counts support this clonotype. This chain joins TRBV28 and TRBJ1-1; 8 nucleotides line up with TRBD1. The CDR3 totals 15 residues. CDR1 MDHEN and CDR2 SYDVKM come from the germline V gene. With V trimmed by 5 bases and J by 7 bases, 12 bases remained unmatched. The CDR3 sequence is CASSPSGRGQNEAFF. The CDR3 DNA sequence: TGTGCCAGCAGTCCCTCGGGCAGGGGGCAGAATGAAGCTTTCTTT.